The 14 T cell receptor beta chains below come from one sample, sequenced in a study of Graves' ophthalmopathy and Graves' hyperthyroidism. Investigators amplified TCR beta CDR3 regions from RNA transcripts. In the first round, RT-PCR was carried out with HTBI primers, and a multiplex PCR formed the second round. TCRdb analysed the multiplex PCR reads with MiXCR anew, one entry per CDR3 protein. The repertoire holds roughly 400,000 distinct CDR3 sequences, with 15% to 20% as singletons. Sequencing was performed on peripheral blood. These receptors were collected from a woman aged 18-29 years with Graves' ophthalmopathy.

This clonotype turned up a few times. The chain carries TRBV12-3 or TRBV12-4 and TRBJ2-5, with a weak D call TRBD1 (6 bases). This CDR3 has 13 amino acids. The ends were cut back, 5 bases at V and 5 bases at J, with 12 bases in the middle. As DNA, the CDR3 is TGTGCCAGCAGTAGGGGGATGGGGGAGACCCAGTACTTC. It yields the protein CASSRGMGETQYF.

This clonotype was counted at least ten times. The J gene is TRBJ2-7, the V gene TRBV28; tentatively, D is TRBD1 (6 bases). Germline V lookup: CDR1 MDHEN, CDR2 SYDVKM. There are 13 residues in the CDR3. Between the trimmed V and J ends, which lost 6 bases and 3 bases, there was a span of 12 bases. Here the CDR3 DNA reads TGTGCCAGCAGACGCGGACAGAACTACGAGCAGTACTTC. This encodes CASRRGQNYEQYF.

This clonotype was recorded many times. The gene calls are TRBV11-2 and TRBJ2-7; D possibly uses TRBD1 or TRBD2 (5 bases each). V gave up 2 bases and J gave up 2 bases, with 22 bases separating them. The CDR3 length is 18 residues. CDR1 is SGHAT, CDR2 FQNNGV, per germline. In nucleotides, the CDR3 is TGTGCCAGCAGCTTACCTCTTGGGGACCGGGTGAGTGCCTACGAGCAGTACTTC. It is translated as CASSLPLGDRVSAYEQYF.

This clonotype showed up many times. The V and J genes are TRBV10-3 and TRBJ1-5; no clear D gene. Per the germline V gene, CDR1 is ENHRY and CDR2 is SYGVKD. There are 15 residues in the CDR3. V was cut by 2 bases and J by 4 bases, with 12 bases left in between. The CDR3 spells CAISEGVAANQPQHF. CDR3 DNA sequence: TGTGCCATCAGTGAGGGGGTGGCAGCGAATCAGCCCCAGCATTTT.

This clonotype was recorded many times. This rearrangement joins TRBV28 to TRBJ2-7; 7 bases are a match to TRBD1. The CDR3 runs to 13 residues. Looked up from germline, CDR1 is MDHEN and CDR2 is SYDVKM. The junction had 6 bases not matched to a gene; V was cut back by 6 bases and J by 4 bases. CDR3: CASRGTDGYEQYF. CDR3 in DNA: TGTGCCAGCAGAGGGACAGATGGATACGAGCAGTACTTC.

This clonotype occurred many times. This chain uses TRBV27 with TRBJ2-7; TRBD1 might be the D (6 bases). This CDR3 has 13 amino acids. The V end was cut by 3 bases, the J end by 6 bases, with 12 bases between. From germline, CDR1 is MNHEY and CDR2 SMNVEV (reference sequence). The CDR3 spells CASSLVTGPEQYF. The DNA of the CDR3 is TGTGCCAGCAGTTTGGTGACAGGCCCCGAGCAGTACTTC.

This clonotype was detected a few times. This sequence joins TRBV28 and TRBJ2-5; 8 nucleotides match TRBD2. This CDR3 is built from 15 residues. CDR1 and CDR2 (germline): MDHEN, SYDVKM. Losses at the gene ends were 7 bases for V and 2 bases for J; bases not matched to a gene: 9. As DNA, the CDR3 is TGTGCCAGCACTCCCTCGGGAGGGGGACAAGAGACCCAGTACTTC. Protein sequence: CASTPSGGGQETQYF.

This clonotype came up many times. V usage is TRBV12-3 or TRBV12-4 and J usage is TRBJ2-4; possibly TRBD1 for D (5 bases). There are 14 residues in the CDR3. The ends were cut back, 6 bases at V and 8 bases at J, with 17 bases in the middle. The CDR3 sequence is CASSPLGPLDIQYF. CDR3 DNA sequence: TGTGCCAGCAGCCCCCTGGGGCCTTTGGACATTCAGTACTTC.

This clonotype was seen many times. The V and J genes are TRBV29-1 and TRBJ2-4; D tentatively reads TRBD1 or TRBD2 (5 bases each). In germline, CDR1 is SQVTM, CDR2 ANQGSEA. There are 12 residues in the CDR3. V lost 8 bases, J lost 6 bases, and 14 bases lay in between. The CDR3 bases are TGCAGCATTCGGGGCTACGTAAACATTCAGTACTTC. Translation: CSIRGYVNIQYF.

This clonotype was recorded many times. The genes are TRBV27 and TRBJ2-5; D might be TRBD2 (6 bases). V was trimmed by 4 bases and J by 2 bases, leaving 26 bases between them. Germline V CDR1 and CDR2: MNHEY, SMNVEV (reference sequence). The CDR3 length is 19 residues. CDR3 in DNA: TGTGCCAGCAGTTCGGTCGCCGGTCCACTAGCCGGAGTACAAGAGACCCAGTACTTC. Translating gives CASSSVAGPLAGVQETQYF.

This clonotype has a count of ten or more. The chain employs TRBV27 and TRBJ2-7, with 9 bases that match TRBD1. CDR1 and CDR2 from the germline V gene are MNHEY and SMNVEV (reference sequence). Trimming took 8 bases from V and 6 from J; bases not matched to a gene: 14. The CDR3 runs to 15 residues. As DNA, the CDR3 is TGTGCCAGCCGATGGACAGGGGAGACTTCTGGCGAGCAGTACTTC. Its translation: CASRWTGETSGEQYF.

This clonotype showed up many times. The DNA for the CDR3 is TGTGCCAGCCCACGGAGGACTAGCACCTACGAGCAGTACTTC. Translation gives CASPRRTSTYEQYF. The V call is TRBV11-1, the J call TRBJ2-7; TRBD2 matches 8 bases. CDR1 and CDR2 (germline): SGHAT, FQDESV (reference sequence). The V segment lost 8 bases and the J segment 2 bases; nucleotides outside the gene matches: 8. The CDR3 has 14 amino acids.

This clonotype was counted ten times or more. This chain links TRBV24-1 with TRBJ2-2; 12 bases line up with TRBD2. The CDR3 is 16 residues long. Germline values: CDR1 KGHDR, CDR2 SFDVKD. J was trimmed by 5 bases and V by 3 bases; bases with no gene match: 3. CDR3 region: CATSDPGLAGTGELFF. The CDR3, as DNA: TGTGCCACCAGTGATCCAGGACTAGCGGGAACCGGGGAGCTGTTTTTT.

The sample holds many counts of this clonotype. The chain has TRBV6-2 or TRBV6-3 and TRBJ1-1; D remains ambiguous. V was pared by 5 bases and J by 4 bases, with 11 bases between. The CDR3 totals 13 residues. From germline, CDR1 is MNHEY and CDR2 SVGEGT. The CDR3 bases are TGTGCCAGCAGTCAAACCGTGCTCACTGAAGCTTTCTTT. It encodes CASSQTVLTEAFF.